This TCR beta chain was documented in a study of T cell repertoires in cytomegalovirus infection. Study-wide background: The authors used CMV epitopes that were HLA-C-restricted (recently identified) and HLA-B-restricted (well studied).

In TCRdb, the reads were re-called with MiXCR into one record per CDR3 protein. The table lists roughly 920,000 distinct CDR3 sequences, around 30% of them singletons, with over 12% in the top ten. The germline V gene has CDR1 SGHAT and CDR2 FQNNGV. Trimming removed 8 bases from V and 3 bases from J; junction bases left unmatched: 4. The CDR3 runs to 13 residues. Worth noting for this clonotype: Its specificity is not known.

The chain links TRBV11-2 to TRBJ2-7, with 10 bases aligning to TRBD1. The sample here was cultured CD8+ T cells from PBMCs, taken from culture after CMV antigen stimulation. This TCR was recovered from a human donor in good health (CMV status not recorded). Some clones in this sample may be carry-over from other donors' samples. CDR3 region: CASRGQGFYEQYV. The DNA of the CDR3 is TGTGCCAGCCGGGGACAGGGGTTCTACGAGCAGTACGTC.